This T cell receptor beta chain derives from a study of blood T cell repertoires in COVID-19. CDR1 is SGDLS, CDR2 YYNGEE, per germline. This CDR3 spans 19 amino acids. Trimming removed 2 bases from V and 6 bases from J, with 26 bases in between. Source study methods: Reference gene primer amplification gave nucleated cell count estimates. Data came from immunoSEQ multiplex PCR; TCRdb stores just in-frame clones and leaves some out. Clone size and V and J calls were adopted from that table, with D and trimming inferred from the DNA. The sample carries fewer than 400,000 clones, approximately 85% recorded once. Cohort placement rested on clinical history that participants reported themselves.

This chain joins TRBV9 and TRBJ2-2; possibly TRBD2 for D (6 bases). The clonotype was recovered from a man between 25 and 39 years old who had recovered from COVID-19. Sequencing was done on a sample of PBMCs or T cells enriched from blood (not recorded which). CDR3 nucleotides: TGTGCCAGCAGCGTCGGCCGGGACTCCCCCTTAATTGGTGCCGGGGAGCTGTTTTTT. Residues: CASSVGRDSPLIGAGELFF.